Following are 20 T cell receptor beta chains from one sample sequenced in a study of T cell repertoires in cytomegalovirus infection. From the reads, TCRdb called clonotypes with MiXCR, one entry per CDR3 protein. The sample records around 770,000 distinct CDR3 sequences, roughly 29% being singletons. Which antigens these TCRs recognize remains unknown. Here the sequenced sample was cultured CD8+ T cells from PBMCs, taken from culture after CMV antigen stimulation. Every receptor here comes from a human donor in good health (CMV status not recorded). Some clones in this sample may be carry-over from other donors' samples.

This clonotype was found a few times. CDR3 DNA: TGTGCCAGCAGTTTAAAGGGACAGGGGACTCCTAGCAATCAGCCCCAGCATTTT. Translation: CASSLKGQGTPSNQPQHF. The rearrangement joins TRBV12-3 or TRBV12-4 to TRBJ1-5, with 10 nucleotides matching TRBD1. The CDR3 runs 18 residues. Trimming at V came to 2 bases and at J to 0 bases, leaving 7 bases not matched to a gene.

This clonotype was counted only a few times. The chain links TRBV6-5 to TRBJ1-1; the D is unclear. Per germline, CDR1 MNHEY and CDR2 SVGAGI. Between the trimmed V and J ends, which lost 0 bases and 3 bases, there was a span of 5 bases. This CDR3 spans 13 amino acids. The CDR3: CASSYSGYTEAFF. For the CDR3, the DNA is TGTGCCAGCAGTTACTCCGGATACACTGAAGCTTTCTTT.

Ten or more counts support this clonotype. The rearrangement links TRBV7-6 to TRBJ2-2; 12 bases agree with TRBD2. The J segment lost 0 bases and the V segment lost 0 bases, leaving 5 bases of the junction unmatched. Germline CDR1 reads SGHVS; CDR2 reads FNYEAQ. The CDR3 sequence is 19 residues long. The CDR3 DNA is TGTGCCAGCAGCTTAGCTGCCAGACTAGCGGGGGCGAACACCGGGGAGCTGTTTTTT. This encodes CASSLAARLAGANTGELFF.

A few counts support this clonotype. CDR3 DNA: TGCGCCAGCAGCTCTGCTAGCGGGGGGTGGATGGATACGCAGTATTTT. Translated, it gives CASSSASGGWMDTQYF. This chain links TRBV5-1 with TRBJ2-3; 11 bases are shared with TRBD2. V trimming: 3 bases; J trimming: 6 bases; junction bases outside the gene matches: 9. CDR3 length: 16 residues. Germline lookup yields CDR1 SGHRS and CDR2 YFSETQ.

CDR3 nucleotides: TGCAGTGCTCCCATCCAGGGGGGGACTGAAGCTTTCTTT. Its protein is CSAPIQGGTEAFF. The chain employs TRBV20-1 and TRBJ1-1; the match to TRBD1 covers 7 bases. The V and J ends lost 5 bases and 5 bases, in that order; junction bases with no gene match: 8. Germline CDR1 is DFQATT and CDR2 is SNEGSKA (reference sequence). The CDR3 totals 13 residues.

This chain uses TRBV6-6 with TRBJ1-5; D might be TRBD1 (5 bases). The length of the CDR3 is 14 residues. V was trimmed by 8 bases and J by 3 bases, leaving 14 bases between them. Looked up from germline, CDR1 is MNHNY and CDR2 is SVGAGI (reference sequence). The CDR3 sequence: CASWGGITNQPQHF. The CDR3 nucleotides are TGTGCCAGCTGGGGGGGAATTACCAATCAGCCCCAGCATTTT.

CDR3 in DNA: TGTGCCAGCAGCTCAACCAGGGGAGTCTCCACAGATACGCAGTATTTT. It is translated as CASSSTRGVSTDTQYF. V is TRBV7-9 and J is TRBJ2-3; maybe TRBD1 (6 bases). The germline CDR1 and CDR2 sequences are SEHNR and FQNEAQ (reference sequence). With 4 bases removed from V and 2 bases from J, the gap between germline ends came to 16 bases. The CDR3 contains 16 residues.

In nucleotides, the CDR3 is TGTGCCAGCAGTGAAGCAGCGAGCAATCAGCCCCAGCATTTT. Amino acids: CASSEAASNQPQHF. V is TRBV2 and J is TRBJ1-5; no clear D. Germline lookup yields CDR1 SNHLY and CDR2 FYNNEI. V gave up 0 bases and J gave up 1 base, with 4 bases separating them. The CDR3 has 14 residues.

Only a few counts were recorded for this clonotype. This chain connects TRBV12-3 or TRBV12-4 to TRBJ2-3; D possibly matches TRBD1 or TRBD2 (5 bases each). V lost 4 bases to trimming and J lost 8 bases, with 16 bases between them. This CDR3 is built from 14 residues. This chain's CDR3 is CASSSWLGEATQYF. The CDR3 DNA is TGTGCCAGCAGTTCCTGGTTGGGGGAAGCTACGCAGTATTTT.

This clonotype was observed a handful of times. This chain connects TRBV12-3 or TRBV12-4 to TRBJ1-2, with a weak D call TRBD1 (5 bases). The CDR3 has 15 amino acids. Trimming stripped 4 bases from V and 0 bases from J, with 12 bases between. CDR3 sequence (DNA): TGTGCCAGCAGTTACCTGACAGTAACTAACTATGGCTACACCTTC. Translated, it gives CASSYLTVTNYGYTF.

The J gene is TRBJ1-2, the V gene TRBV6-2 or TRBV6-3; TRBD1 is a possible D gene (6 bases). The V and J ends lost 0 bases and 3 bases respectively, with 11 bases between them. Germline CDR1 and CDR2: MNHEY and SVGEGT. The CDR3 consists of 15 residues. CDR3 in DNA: TGTGCCAGCAGTTACTCCGGGGGCGACGACTATGGCTACACCTTC. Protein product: CASSYSGGDDYGYTF.

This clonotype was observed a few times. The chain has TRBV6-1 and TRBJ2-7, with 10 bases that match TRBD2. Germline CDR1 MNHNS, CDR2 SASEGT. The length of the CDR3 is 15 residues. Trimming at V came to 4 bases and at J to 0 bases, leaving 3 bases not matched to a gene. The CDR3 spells CASSALAGYSYEQYV. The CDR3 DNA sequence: TGTGCCAGCAGTGCACTAGCGGGGTACTCCTACGAGCAGTACGTC.

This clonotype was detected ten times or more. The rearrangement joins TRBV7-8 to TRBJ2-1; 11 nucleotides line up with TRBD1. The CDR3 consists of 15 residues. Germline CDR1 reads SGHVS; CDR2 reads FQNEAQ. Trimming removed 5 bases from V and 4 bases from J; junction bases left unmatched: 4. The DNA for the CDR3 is TGTGCCAGCAGCCCCGGGACAGGGGGATACAATGAGCAGTTCTTC. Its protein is CASSPGTGGYNEQFF.

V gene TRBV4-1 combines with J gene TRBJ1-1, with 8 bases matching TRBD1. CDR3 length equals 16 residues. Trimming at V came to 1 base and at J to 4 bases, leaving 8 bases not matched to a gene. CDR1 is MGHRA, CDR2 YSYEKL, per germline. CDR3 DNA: TGCGCCAGCAGCCAAGGGCCCCGGACAGGGCCCACTGAAGCTTTCTTT. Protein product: CASSQGPRTGPTEAFF.

CDR3 protein: CASTGLLSYNEQFF. As DNA, the CDR3 is TGTGCCAGCACTGGGTTACTGTCCTACAATGAGCAGTTCTTC. The J gene is TRBJ2-1, the V gene TRBV9; D unresolved. Per the germline V gene, CDR1 is SGDLS and CDR2 is YYNGEE. This CDR3 contains 14 residues. V lost 6 bases and J lost 1, with 11 bases in between.

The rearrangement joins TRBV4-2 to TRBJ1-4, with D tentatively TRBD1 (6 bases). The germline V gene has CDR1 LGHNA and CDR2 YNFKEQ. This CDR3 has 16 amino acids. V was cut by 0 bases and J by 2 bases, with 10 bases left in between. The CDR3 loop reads CASSQEPTGTNEKLFF. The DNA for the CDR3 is TGTGCCAGCAGCCAAGAACCAACAGGGACTAATGAAAAACTGTTTTTT.

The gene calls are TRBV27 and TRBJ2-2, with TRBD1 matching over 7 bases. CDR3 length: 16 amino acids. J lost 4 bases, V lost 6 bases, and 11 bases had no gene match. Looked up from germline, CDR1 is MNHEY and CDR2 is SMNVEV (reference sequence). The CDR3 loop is CASSGTLTGRTGELFF. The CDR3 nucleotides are TGTGCCAGCAGCGGAACTCTGACAGGGCGCACCGGGGAGCTGTTTTTT.

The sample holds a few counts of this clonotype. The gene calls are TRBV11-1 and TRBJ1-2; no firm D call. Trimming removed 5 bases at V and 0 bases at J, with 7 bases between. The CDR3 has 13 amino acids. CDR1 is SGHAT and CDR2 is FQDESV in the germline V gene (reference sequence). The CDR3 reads CASSGDSNYGYTF. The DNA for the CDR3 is TGTGCCAGCAGCGGGGATTCTAACTATGGCTACACCTTC. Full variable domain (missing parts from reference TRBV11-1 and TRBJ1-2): EAEVAQSPRYKITEKSQAVAFWCDPISGHATLYWYRQILGQGPELLVQFQDESVVDDSQLPKDRFSAERLKGVDSTLKIQPAELGDSAMYLCASSGDSNYGYTFGSGTRLTVV.

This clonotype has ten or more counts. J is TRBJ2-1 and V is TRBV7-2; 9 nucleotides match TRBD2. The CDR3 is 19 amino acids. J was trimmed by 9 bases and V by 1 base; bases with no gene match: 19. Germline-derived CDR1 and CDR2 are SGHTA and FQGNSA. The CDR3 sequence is CASSLVASGMALGVGEQFF. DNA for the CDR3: TGTGCCAGCAGCTTAGTGGCTAGCGGGATGGCACTAGGGGTCGGTGAGCAGTTCTTC.

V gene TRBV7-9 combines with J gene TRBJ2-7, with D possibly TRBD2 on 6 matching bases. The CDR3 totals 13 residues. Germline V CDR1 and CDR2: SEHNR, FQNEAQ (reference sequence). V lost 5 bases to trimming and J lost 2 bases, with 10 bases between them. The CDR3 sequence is CASSGGVTYEQYV. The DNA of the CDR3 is TGTGCCAGCAGCGGCGGGGTTACCTACGAGCAGTACGTC.